At least ten counts were recorded for the clone carrying this TCR beta chain. The data were obtained in a study of HIV-infected patients and healthy controls. TCRdb reprocessed the 5' RACE reads with MiXCR, giving one entry per CDR3 protein. The data show some 70,000 distinct CDR3 sequences, about 19% seen once. CDR3 length: 14 amino acids. Germline CDR1 reads MGHDK; CDR2 reads SYGVNS. After removal of 3 bases from V and 0 bases from J, the junction contained 0 bases not matched to a gene. The specimen sequenced was CD4+ T cells from blood. V usage is TRBV25-1 and J usage is TRBJ2-7, with 9 bases matching TRBD1. This TCR was recovered from a human donor in good health. The CDR3: CASSEDRGSYEQYF. The CDR3 DNA sequence: TGTGCCAGCAGTGAGGACAGGGGCTCCTACGAGCAGTACTTC.